Detailed here is one TCR beta chain. This entry comes from a study of blood T cell repertoires in COVID-19. Study-wide context: There were acute and convalescent COVID-19 samples, and they came from the United States, Italy and Spain. Nucleic acid was either cDNA or gDNA, and it came from T cells, B-cell-depleted T cells, or PBMCs.

Per the study methods: By means of reference gene primer amplification, nucleated cell counts were estimated. Generated by immunoSEQ multiplex PCR, the TCRdb table keeps only in-frame clones and is missing some. V and J calls and clone size are as listed in that table; D and trimming were resolved from the DNA. The repertoire holds about 130,000 clones, with around 83% as singletons. CDR3 size: 15 residues. Trimming removed 0 bases at V and 2 bases at J, with 8 bases between. The germline CDR1 and CDR2 sequences are MNHEY and SVGAGI. The source material was peripheral blood. This clonotype was sampled from a man between 35 and 55 years old with active or convalescent COVID-19. The J gene is TRBJ1-3, the V gene TRBV6-5; D is uncertain. As DNA, the CDR3 is TGTGCCAGCAGTTACTCGGCCGCAACTGGAAACACCATATATTTT. The encoded protein is CASSYSAATGNTIYF.